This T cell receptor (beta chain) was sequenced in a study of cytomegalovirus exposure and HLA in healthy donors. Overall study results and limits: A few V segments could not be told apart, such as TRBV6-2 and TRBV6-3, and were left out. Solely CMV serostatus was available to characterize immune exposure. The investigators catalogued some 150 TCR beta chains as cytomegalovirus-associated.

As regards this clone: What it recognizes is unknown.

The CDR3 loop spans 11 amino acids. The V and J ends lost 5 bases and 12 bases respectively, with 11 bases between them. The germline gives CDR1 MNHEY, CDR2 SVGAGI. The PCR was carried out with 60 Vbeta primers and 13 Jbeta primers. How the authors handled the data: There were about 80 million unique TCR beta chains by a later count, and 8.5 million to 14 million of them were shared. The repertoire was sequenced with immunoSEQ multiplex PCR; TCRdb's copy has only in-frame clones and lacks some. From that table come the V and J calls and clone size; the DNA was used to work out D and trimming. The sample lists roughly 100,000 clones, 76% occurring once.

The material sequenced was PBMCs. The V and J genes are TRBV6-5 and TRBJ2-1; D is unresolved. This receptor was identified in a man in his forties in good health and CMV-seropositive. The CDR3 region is CASSLGSGQFF. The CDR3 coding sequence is TGTGCCAGCAGTCTAGGTTCTGGGCAGTTCTTC.